One and the same sample provided the 17 T cell receptor beta chains below, sequenced in a study of T cell responses to AZD1222 COVID-19 vaccine. Only in-frame clones appear in the TCRdb table, and some are missing; sequencing was by immunoSEQ multiplex PCR. There are just under 90,000 clones in the sample; approximately 90% occur only once, and around 5.5% lies in the top ten. The sequencing here drew on peripheral blood, taken 28 days after the second AZD1222 dose. These receptors all come from an adult who received the AZD1222 COVID-19 vaccine.

This chain uses TRBV5-4 with TRBJ1-3, with D possibly being TRBD1 (6 bases). CDR3 length: 14 amino acids. CDR1 is SGHNT, CDR2 YYREEE, per germline (reference sequence). Between the trimmed V and J ends, which lost 10 bases and 0 bases, there was a span of 14 bases. CDR3 DNA: TGTGCCCTCAAAGGGGGGATCTCTGGAAACACCATATATTTT. Its translation: CALKGGISGNTIYF.

The chain recombines TRBV7-2 with TRBJ1-4; 8 nucleotides match TRBD1. From germline, CDR1 is SGHTA and CDR2 FQGNSA. This CDR3 contains 15 residues. J lost 7 bases, V lost 7 bases, and 11 bases had no gene match. CDR3 sequence reads: CASTATRGQSEKLFF. The CDR3 DNA sequence: TGTGCCAGCACCGCCACCAGGGGGCAGAGTGAAAAACTGTTTTTT.

This chain links TRBV7-9 with TRBJ1-3, with a possible D match to TRBD1 (5 bases). The CDR3 runs to 13 residues. Trimming shortened V by 5 bases and J by 8 bases, and 13 bases separated the two germline ends. CDR1 and CDR2 from the germline V gene are SEHNR and FQNEAQ (reference sequence). The CDR3 spells CASSPDMWDTIYF. As DNA, the CDR3 is TGTGCCAGCAGCCCGGACATGTGGGACACCATATATTTT.

V and J are TRBV7-2 and TRBJ2-1; 8 bases are a match to TRBD2. CDR1 and CDR2 from the germline V gene are SGHTA and FQGNSA. The CDR3 extends over 16 amino acids. The J segment lost 0 bases and the V segment lost 5 bases, leaving 6 bases of the junction unmatched. The CDR3 nucleotides read TGTGCCAGCAGCCCGGGGGGGGTGGCCTCCTACAATGAGCAGTTCTTC. This sequence encodes CASSPGGVASYNEQFF. The variable domain in full, with the rest retrieved from reference TRBV7-2 and TRBJ2-1, is GAGVSQSPSNKVTEKGKDVELRCDPISGHTALYWYRQSLGQGLEFLIYFQGNSAPDKSGLPSDRFSAERTGGSVSTLTIQRTQQEDSAVYLCASSPGGVASYNEQFFGPGTRLTVL.

This chain joins TRBV4-2 and TRBJ2-1, with TRBD2 matching over 8 bases. Germline V gives CDR1 LGHNA, CDR2 YNFKEQ. The junction had 9 bases not matched to a gene; V was cut back by 3 bases and J by 8 bases. This CDR3 has 15 residues. CDR3 sequence reads: CASSQAGTSGDEQFF. The CDR3 DNA follows: TGTGCCAGCAGCCAGGCCGGGACTAGTGGGGATGAGCAGTTCTTC.

The V call is TRBV5-1, the J call TRBJ2-2; 11 positions agree with TRBD1. Losses at the gene ends were 1 base for V and 6 bases for J; bases not matched to a gene: 8. CDR1 is SGHRS and CDR2 is YFSETQ in the germline V gene. This CDR3 comprises 17 residues. The CDR3: CASSLKGGQGAPGELFF. The CDR3 nucleotides read TGCGCCAGCAGCTTGAAGGGAGGACAGGGGGCCCCCGGGGAGCTGTTTTTT.

This rearrangement joins TRBV13 to TRBJ2-7; no clear D. The ends were cut back, 5 bases at V and 2 bases at J, with 16 bases in the middle. The CDR3 is made up of 15 amino acids. Germline V gene sequence: CDR1 PRHDT, CDR2 FYEKMQ (reference sequence). This CDR3 reads CASSELGRKAYEQYF. CDR3 nucleotide sequence: TGTGCCAGCAGCGAGCTAGGACGGAAAGCCTACGAGCAGTACTTC.

The V and J genes are TRBV12-3 or TRBV12-4 and TRBJ1-1, with 7 bases matching TRBD1. V shed 8 bases and J 5 bases; nucleotides not matched to a gene: 5. CDR3 length equals 12 residues. CDR3 in amino acids: CASLQGWTEAFF. The CDR3 nucleotides are TGTGCCAGCTTACAGGGGTGGACTGAAGCTTTCTTT.

This chain joins TRBV30 and TRBJ1-1, with 9 bases fitting TRBD1. The CDR3 has 14 amino acids. The ends lost 4 bases at V and 0 bases at J; junction bases unmatched: 3. The germline CDR1 and CDR2 sequences are GTSNPN and SVGIG (reference sequence). CDR3: CAWNRGLMNTEAFF. As DNA, the CDR3 is TGTGCCTGGAACAGGGGGCTAATGAACACTGAAGCTTTCTTT.

The CDR3 region has the DNA TGCGCCAGCAGCCCCTCTTACACGGGCTTAGTAACTGAAGCTTTCTTT. This sequence encodes CASSPSYTGLVTEAFF. The chain combines TRBV5-1 with TRBJ1-1; no firm D call. Looked up from germline, CDR1 is SGHRS and CDR2 is YFSETQ. CDR3 length equals 16 residues. V lost 4 bases to trimming and J lost 5 bases, with 21 bases between them.

The chain couples TRBV19 to TRBJ1-2; 7 bases agree with TRBD1. Per the germline V gene, CDR1 is LNHDA and CDR2 is SQIVND (reference sequence). V lost 4 bases and J lost 7; bases outside the gene matches: 6. This CDR3 is 13 amino acids long. CDR3 sequence (DNA): TGTGCCAGTAGTACAGGGACAGCTAGTGGCTACACCTTC. Protein: CASSTGTASGYTF.

V and J are TRBV27 and TRBJ2-5, with 8 bases fitting TRBD2. Germline V gives CDR1 MNHEY, CDR2 SMNVEV (reference sequence). The trim removed 5 bases at V and 5 bases at J, leaving 16 bases unmatched. The CDR3 is 17 amino acids. The DNA for the CDR3 is TGTGCCAGCAGTACCAAAACTAGCGGTGGTAGGTGGGAGACCCAGTACTTC. Residues: CASSTKTSGGRWETQYF.

In its sample, this clone was seen a few times. The chain combines TRBV5-1 with TRBJ2-5; D is uncertain. V was shortened by 1 base and J by 2 bases, with 9 bases between the two germline ends. The CDR3 runs to 14 residues. CDR1 and CDR2 from the germline V gene are SGHRS and YFSETQ. CDR3 region: CASSLSPGQETQYF. CDR3 nucleotide sequence: TGCGCCAGCAGCTTGAGTCCCGGTCAAGAGACCCAGTACTTC.

V is TRBV7-3 and J is TRBJ1-6, with TRBD1 as a possible D gene (6 bases). Germline V gene sequence: CDR1 SGHTA, CDR2 FQGTGA. The V gene lost 2 bases and the J gene lost 5 bases, with 7 bases spanning the gap. The CDR3 is 14 residues long. This CDR3 reads CASSLGGHNSPLHF. Written as DNA, the CDR3 is TGTGCCAGCAGCTTAGGGGGGCATAATTCACCCCTCCACTTT. Full variable domain (outside the CDR3, taken from reference TRBV7-3 and TRBJ1-6): GAGVSQTPSNKVTEKGKYVELRCDPISGHTALYWYRQSLGQGPEFLIYFQGTGAADDSGLPNDRFFAVRPEGSVSTLKIQRTERGDSAVYLCASSLGGHNSPLHFGNGTRLTVT.

V gene TRBV5-8 combines with J gene TRBJ1-5; D uncertain. The CDR3 sequence is 16 residues long. Germline V gives CDR1 SGHTS, CDR2 YDEGEE. V was cut by 5 bases and J by 0 bases, with 15 bases left in between. The CDR3: CASRTGPSYSNQPQHF. The CDR3, as DNA: TGTGCCAGCAGAACCGGGCCCTCTTATAGCAATCAGCCCCAGCATTTT.

This chain joins TRBV7-3 and TRBJ1-1, with D uncertain. V lost 1 base and J 1 base, leaving 4 bases between the germline ends. The CDR3 is made up of 13 amino acids. CDR1 SGHTA and CDR2 FQGTGA come from the germline V gene. CDR3 amino acids: CASSLNQNTEAFF. The CDR3, as DNA: TGTGCCAGCAGCTTAAACCAGAACACTGAAGCTTTCTTT.

The CDR3 reads CASRGTSSGNTIYF. The CDR3 DNA sequence: TGTGCCAGCCGCGGGACGAGCTCTGGAAACACCATATATTTT. The chain couples TRBV2 to TRBJ1-3, with a possible D match to TRBD1 (5 bases). This CDR3 has 14 amino acids. The V end lost 8 bases, the J end lost 0 bases, and 11 bases lay between the germline ends. Per germline, CDR1 SNHLY and CDR2 FYNNEI.